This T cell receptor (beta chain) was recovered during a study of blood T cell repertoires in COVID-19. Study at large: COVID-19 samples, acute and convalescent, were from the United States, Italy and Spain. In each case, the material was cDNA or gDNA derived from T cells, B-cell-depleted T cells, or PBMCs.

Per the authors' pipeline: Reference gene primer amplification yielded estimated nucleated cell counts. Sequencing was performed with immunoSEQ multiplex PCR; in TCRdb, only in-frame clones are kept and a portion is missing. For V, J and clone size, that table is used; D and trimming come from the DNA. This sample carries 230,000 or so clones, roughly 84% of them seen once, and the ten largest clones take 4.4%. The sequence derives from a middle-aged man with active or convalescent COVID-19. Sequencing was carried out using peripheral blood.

CDR3 DNA: TGTGCCAGTAGGAGCCCGATGGGCGGGGGGTACAATGAGCAGTTCTTC. It specifies CASRSPMGGGYNEQFF. This chain links TRBV19 with TRBJ2-1; 8 bases match TRBD2. CDR3 length equals 16 residues. V gave up 6 bases and J gave up 4 bases; unmatched junction bases: 11. Germline loops: CDR1 LNHDA, CDR2 SQIVND (reference sequence).